This T cell receptor beta chain was profiled in a study of CD8+CD57+ T cells in acquired aplastic anemia. The wider study: Sorted CD4+ and CD8+ cell DNA averaged approximately 3.2 ug. Study-level results: Patients and controls turned out to have approximately 29 CD8+ CDR3 sequences in common.

With respect to this clonotype: Antigen unknown.

TCR beta VDJ combinations and CDR3 sequences were profiled from genomic DNA. TCRdb independently ran MiXCR on the reads; one entry per CDR3 protein. The table has roughly 93,000 distinct CDR3 sequences, 55% to 80% seen once. Selection for sequencing was limited to patients who had shown CD8+CD57+ cell expansion by flow cytometry. The cohort consisted entirely of patients having severe acquired aplastic anemia. Among the patients, none had received any therapy at the time of blood sampling. The CDR3 has 14 residues. The V segment lost 6 bases and the J segment 5 bases; nucleotides outside the gene matches: 10. Germline V gives CDR1 DFQATT, CDR2 SNEGSKA (reference sequence).

The source is a human donor with aplastic anemia. Specimen: sorted CD4+, CD8+, or CD8+CD57+ T cells (not recorded which) from PBMCs. The chain recombines TRBV20-1 with TRBJ2-1; 7 bases match TRBD2. CDR3 nucleotide sequence: TGCAGTGCCCCGGTCATCGGGAGGAACAATGAGCAGTTCTTC. Residues: CSAPVIGRNNEQFF.